This T cell receptor beta chain was identified in a study of T cell changes during pregnancy in multiple sclerosis. Trimming cost V 3 bases and J 8 bases; bases outside gene matches: 6. Germline loops: CDR1 SNHLY, CDR2 FYNNEI. The CDR3 is made up of 15 amino acids. TCRdb's table, derived via immunoSEQ multiplex PCR, lists solely in-frame clones and lacks some. The table lists about 67,000 clones, roughly 92% of them singletons. This clonotype originated in a female donor in good health, enrolled as a control in a pregnancy study. The rearrangement links TRBV2 to TRBJ2-1, with TRBD1 matching 11 bases. The material sequenced was peripheral blood, taken in the first trimester of pregnancy. The CDR3 DNA reads TGTGCCAGCAGTGAGACCGGACAGGGGGCAGATGAGCAGTTCTTC. It specifies CASSETGQGADEQFF.